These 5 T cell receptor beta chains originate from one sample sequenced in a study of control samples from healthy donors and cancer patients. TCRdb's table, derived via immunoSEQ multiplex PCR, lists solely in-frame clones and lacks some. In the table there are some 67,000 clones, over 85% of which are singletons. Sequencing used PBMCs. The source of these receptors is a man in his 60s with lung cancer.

The CDR3 DNA reads as TGTGCTAGTGGCCAAGGACAGGGGTACGAGCAGTACTTC. Protein: CASGQGQGYEQYF. The chain combines TRBV12-5 with TRBJ2-7; 9 bases match TRBD1. This CDR3 comprises 13 residues. The V segment lost 6 bases and the J segment 4 bases; nucleotides outside the gene matches: 4. Germline V gene lookup returns CDR1 LGHNT and CDR2 FRNRAP.

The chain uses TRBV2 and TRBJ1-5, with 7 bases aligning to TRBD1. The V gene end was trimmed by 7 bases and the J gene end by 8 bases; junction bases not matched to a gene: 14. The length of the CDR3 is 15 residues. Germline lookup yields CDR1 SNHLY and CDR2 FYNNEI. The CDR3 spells CASTQETGQVEPQHF. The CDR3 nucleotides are TGTGCCAGCACTCAGGAGACAGGGCAAGTTGAGCCCCAGCATTTT.

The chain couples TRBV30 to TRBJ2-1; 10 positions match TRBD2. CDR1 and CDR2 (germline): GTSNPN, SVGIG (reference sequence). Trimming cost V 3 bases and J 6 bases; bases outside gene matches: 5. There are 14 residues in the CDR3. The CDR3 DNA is TGTGCCTGGAGCGGCGGACTAGCGGCCAATGAGCAGTTCTTC. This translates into CAWSGGLAANEQFF.

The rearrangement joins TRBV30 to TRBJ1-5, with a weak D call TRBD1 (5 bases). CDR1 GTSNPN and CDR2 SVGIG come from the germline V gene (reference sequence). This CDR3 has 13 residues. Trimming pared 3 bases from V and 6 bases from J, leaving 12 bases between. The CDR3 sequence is CAWRGKGSQPQHF. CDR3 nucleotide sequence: TGTGCCTGGAGAGGCAAGGGGAGTCAGCCCCAGCATTTT.

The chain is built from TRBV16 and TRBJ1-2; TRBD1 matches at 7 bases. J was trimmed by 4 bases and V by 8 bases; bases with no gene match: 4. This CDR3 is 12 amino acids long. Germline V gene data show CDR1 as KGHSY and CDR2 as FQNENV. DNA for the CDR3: TGTGCCAGCGGGGACAGCCGCTATGGCTACACCTTC. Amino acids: CASGDSRYGYTF.